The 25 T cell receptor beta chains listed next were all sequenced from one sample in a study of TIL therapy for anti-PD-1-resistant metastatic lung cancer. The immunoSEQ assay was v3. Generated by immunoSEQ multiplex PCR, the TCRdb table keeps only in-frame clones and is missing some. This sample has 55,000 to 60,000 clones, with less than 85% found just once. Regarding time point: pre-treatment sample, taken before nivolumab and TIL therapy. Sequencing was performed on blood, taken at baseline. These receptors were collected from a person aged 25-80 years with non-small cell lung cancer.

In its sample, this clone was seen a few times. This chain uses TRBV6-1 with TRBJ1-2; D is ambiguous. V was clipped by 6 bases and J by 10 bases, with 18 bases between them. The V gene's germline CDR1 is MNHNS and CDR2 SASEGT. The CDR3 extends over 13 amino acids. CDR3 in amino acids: CASRSPSGLYYTF. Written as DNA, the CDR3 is TGTGCCAGCAGGTCCCCTTCCGGCCTATACTACACCTTC.

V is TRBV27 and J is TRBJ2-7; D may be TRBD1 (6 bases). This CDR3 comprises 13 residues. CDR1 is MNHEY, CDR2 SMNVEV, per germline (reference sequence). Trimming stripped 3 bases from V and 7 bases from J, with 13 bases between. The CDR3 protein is CASSFHRAGEQYF. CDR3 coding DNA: TGTGCCAGCAGTTTCCACAGGGCGGGTGAGCAGTACTTC.

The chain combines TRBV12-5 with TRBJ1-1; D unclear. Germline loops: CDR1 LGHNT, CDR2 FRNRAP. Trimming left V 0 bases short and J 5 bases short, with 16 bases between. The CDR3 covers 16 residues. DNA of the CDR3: TGTGCTAGTGGTTTGGTGGCGGGGAGTCGCGGGACTGAAGCTTTCTTT. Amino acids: CASGLVAGSRGTEAFF.

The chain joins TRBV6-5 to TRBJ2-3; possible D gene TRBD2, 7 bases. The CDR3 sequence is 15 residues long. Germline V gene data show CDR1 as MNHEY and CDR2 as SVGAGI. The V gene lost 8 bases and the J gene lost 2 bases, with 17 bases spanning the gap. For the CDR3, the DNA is TGTGCCAGCTGTATTAGGGGGGGTTACACAGATACGCAGTATTTT. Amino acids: CASCIRGGYTDTQYF.

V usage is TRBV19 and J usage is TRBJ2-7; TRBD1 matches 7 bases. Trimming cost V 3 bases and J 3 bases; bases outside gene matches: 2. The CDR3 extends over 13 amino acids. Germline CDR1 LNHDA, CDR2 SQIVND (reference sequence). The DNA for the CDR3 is TGTGCCAGTAGTATTCGACAGGGCTACGAGCAGTACTTC. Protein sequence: CASSIRQGYEQYF.

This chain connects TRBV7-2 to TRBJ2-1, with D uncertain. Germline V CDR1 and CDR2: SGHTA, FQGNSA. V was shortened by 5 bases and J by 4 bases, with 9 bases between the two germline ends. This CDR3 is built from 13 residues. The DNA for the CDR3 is TGTGCCAGCAGCAAAGGAACTTACAATGAGCAGTTCTTC. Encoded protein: CASSKGTYNEQFF.

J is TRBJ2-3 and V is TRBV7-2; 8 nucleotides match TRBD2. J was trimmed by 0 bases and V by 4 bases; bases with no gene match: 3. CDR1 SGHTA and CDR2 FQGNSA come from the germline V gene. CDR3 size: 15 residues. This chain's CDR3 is CASSSIAGSTDTQYF. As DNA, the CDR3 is TGTGCCAGCAGCTCGATAGCGGGGAGCACAGATACGCAGTATTTT.

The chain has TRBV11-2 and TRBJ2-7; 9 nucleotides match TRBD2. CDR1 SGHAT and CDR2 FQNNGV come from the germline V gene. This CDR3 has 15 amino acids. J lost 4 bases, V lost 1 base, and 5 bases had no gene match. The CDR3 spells CASSLGASGTYEQYF. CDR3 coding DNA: TGTGCCAGCAGCTTAGGAGCTAGCGGGACATACGAGCAGTACTTC.

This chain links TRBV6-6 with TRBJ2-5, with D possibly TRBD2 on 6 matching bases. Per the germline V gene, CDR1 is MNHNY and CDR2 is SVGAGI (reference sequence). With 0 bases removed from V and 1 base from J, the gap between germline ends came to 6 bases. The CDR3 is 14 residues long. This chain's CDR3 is CASSYSRGQETQYF. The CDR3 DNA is TGTGCCAGCAGTTACTCGCGGGGCCAAGAGACCCAGTACTTC.

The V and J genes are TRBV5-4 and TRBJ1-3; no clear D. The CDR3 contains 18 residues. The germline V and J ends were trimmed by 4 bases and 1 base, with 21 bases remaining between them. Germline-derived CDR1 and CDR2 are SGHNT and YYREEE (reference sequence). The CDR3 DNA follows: TGTGCCAGCAGCCTTAGGTCGGTAGTAGGAAAATCTGGAAACACCATATATTTT. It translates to CASSLRSVVGKSGNTIYF.

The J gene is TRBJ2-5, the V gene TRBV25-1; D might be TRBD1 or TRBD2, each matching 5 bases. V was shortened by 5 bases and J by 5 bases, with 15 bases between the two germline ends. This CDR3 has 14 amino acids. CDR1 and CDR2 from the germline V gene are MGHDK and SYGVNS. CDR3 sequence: CASSNRGGTETQYF. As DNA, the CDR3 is TGTGCCAGCAGTAACCGTGGGGGAACGGAGACCCAGTACTTC.

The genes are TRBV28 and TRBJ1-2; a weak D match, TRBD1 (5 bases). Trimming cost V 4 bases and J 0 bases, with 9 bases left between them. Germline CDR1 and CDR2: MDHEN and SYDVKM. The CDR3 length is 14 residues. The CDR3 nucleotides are TGTGCCAGCAGTTGGGACTCGCCTAACTATGGCTACACCTTC. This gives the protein CASSWDSPNYGYTF.

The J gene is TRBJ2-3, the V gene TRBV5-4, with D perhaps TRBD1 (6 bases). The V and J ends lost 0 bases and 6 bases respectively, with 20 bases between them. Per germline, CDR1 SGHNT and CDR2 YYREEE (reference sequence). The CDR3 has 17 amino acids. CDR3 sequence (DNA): TGTGCCAGCAGCTTGGGCCGGTTGACAGGCAGGACGGATACGCAGTATTTT. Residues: CASSLGRLTGRTDTQYF.

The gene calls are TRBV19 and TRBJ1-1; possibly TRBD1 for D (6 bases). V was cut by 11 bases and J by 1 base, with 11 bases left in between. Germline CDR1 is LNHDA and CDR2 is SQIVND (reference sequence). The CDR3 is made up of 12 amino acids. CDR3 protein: CASTTGNTEAFF. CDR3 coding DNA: TGTGCCTCAACGACAGGGAACACTGAAGCTTTCTTT. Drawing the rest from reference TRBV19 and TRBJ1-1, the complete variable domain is DGGITQSPKYLFRKEGQNVTLSCEQNLNHDAMYWYRQDPGQGLRLIYYSQIVNDFQKGDIAEGYSVSREKKESFPLTVTSAQKNPTAFYLCASTTGNTEAFFGQGTRLTVV.

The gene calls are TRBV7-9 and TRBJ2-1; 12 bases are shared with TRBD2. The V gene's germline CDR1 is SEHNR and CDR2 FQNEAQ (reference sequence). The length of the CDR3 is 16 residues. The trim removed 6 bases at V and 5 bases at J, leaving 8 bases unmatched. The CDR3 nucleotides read TGTGCCAGCAGGAGACTAGCGGGAGAGGGTAACAATGAGCAGTTCTTC. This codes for CASRRLAGEGNNEQFF.

CDR3 sequence: CASRTGYHYEQYF. CDR3 DNA: TGTGCCAGCAGGACAGGGTACCACTACGAGCAGTACTTC. The gene calls are TRBV6-6 and TRBJ2-7; 7 nucleotides align to TRBD1. V lost 6 bases, J lost 3 bases, and 5 bases stayed unmatched. CDR3 length equals 13 residues. Germline V lookup: CDR1 MNHNY, CDR2 SVGAGI (reference sequence).

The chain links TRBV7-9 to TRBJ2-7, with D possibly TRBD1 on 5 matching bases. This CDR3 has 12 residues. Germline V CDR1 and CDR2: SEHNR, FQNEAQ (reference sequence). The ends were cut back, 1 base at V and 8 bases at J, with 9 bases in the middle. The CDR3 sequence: CASSLGDSQQYF. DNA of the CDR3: TGTGCCAGCAGCTTAGGAGACAGTCAGCAGTACTTC.

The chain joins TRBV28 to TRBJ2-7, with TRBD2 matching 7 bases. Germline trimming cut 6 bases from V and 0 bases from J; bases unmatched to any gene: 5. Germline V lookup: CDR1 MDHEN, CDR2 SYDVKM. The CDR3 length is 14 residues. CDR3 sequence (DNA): TGTGCCAGCAGGGGGGGGTTTAGCTCCTACGAGCAGTACTTC. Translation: CASRGGFSSYEQYF.

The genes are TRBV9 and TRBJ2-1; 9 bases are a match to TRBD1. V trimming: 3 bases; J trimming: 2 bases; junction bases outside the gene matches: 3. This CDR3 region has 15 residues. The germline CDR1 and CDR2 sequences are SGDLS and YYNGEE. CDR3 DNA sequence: TGTGCCAGCAGCGCGGGGACAGGGACCTACAATGAGCAGTTCTTC. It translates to CASSAGTGTYNEQFF.

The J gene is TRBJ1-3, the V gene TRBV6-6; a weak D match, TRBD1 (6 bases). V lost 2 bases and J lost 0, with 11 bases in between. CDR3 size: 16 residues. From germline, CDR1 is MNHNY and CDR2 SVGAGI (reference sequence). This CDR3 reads CASSYEGGSSGNTIYF. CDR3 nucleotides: TGTGCCAGCAGTTACGAGGGGGGGAGCTCTGGAAACACCATATATTTT.

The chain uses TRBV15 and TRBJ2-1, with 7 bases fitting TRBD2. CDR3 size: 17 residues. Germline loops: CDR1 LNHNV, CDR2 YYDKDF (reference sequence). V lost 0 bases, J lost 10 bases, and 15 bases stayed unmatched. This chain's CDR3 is CATSRDRGGSVPGEQFF. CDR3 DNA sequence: TGTGCCACCAGCAGAGATCGAGGCGGGAGTGTACCGGGGGAGCAGTTCTTC.

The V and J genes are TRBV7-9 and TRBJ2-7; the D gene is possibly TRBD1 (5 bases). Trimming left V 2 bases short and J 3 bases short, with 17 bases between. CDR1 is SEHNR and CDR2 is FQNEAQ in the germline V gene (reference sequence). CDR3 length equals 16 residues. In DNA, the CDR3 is TGTGCCAGCAGCTTATCGATTGGGGCCGCGTTCTACGAGCAGTACTTC. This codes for CASSLSIGAAFYEQYF.

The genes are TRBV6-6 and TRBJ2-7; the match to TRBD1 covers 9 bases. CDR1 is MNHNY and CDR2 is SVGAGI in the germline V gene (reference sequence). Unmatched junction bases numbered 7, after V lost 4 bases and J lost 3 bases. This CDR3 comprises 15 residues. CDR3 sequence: CASSSTTGGVYEQYF. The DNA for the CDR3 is TGTGCCAGCAGTTCCACCACAGGGGGCGTCTACGAGCAGTACTTC.

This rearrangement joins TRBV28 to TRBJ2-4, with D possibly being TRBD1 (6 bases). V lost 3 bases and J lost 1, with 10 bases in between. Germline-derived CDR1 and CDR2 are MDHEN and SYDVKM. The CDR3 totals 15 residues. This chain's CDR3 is CASSFPDRAKNIQYF. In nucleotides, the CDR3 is TGTGCCAGCAGTTTCCCCGACAGGGCCAAAAACATTCAGTACTTC.

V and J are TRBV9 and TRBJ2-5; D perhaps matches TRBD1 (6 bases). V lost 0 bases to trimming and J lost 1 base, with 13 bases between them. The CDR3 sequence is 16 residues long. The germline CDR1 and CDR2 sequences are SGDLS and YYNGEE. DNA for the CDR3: TGTGCCAGCAGCGTAGCCCCTCTAGGGGGCCAAGAGACCCAGTACTTC. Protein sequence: CASSVAPLGGQETQYF.